This T cell receptor (beta chain) comes out of a study of T cell responses to AZD1222 COVID-19 vaccine. The method was immunoSEQ multiplex PCR; TCRdb's version includes in-frame clones alone and lacks a portion of them. The sample has under 100,000 clones, roughly 90% seen once. Points on this clone: Its antigen is currently unknown.

Study-level findings and limits: Scientists sampled the repertoires only once the peak T cell response had passed.

The CDR3 sequence is 13 residues long. V lost 0 bases and J lost 1, with 3 bases in between. Germline V gene sequence: CDR1 LNHNV, CDR2 YYDKDF (reference sequence). Material: peripheral blood, obtained on day 0 of AZD1222 vaccination. The rearrangement links TRBV15 to TRBJ2-5; D is ambiguous. The source is an adult in good health. CDR3 nucleotide sequence: TGTGCCACCAGCAGAGAACTCCAAGAGACCCAGTACTTC. This sequence encodes CATSRELQETQYF. The whole variable domain, remainder taken from reference TRBV15 and TRBJ2-5, is DAMVIQNPRYQVTQFGKPVTLSCSQTLNHNVMYWYQQKSSQAPKLLFHYYDKDFNNEADTPDNFQSRRPNTSFCFLDIRSPGLGDTAMYLCATSRELQETQYFGPGTRLLVL.